The rows below give T cell receptor beta chains drawn from one sample of a study of T cells in Graves' hyperthyroidism and ophthalmopathy. TCRdb reanalysed the multiplex PCR reads using MiXCR and keeps one entry per CDR3 protein. This sample has roughly 700,000 distinct CDR3 sequences; 14% occur once, and the top ten carry roughly a tenth. Sequenced material: blood. These receptor sequences come from a woman aged 18-29 years with Graves' hyperthyroidism. The CDR3 runs from the conserved cysteine through the conserved F or W. The order of the fields is CDR3 protein, CDR3 DNA, clone size, V gene, D gene, J gene. D genes are given only for firm matches. Some rows mark clone size as missing; the rest say once, few, many or name a class of expanded clone.

CDR3 protein: CASSLPANRKLFF
CDR3 DNA: TGTGCCAGCAGTTTACCCGCCAATAGGAAACTGTTTTTT
clone size: -
V gene: TRBV28
D gene: -
J gene: TRBJ1-4

CDR3 protein: CSAEGPTYEQYF
CDR3 DNA: TGCAGTGCTGAGGGACCCACCTACGAGCAGTACTTC
clone size: many
V gene: TRBV20-1
D gene: -
J gene: TRBJ2-7

CDR3 protein: CASSEGADTGELFF
CDR3 DNA: TGCGCCAGCAGTGAAGGTGCGGACACCGGGGAGCTGTTTTTT
clone size: many
V gene: TRBV10-1
D gene: -
J gene: TRBJ2-2

CDR3 protein: CSAQPVGSNQPQHF
CDR3 DNA: TGCAGTGCTCAACCCGTAGGGAGCAATCAGCCCCAGCATTTT
clone size: many
V gene: TRBV20-1
D gene: -
J gene: TRBJ1-5

CDR3 protein: CASSPAVLNTEAFF
CDR3 DNA: TGTGCCAGCAGCCCCGCCGTGCTGAACACTGAAGCTTTCTTT
clone size: many
V gene: TRBV7-8
D gene: -
J gene: TRBJ1-1

CDR3 protein: CASSQDGLAGASDNEQFF
CDR3 DNA: TGCGCCAGCAGCCAAGATGGACTAGCGGGAGCCTCGGACAATGAGCAGTTCTTC
clone size: few
V gene: TRBV4-1
D gene: TRBD2
J gene: TRBJ2-1

CDR3 protein: CASSLGLRGQSIQETQYF
CDR3 DNA: TGTGCCAGCAGCTTGGGGTTGCGGGGACAGTCGATCCAAGAGACCCAGTACTTC
clone size: few
V gene: TRBV5-5
D gene: -
J gene: TRBJ2-5

CDR3 protein: CASSVGRDYQPQHF
CDR3 DNA: TGTGCCAGCAGTGTGGGCAGAGACTATCAGCCCCAGCATTTT
clone size: -
V gene: TRBV2
D gene: -
J gene: TRBJ1-5

CDR3 protein: CSARDRVEGGQYF
CDR3 DNA: TGCAGTGCTAGAGACAGGGTTGAGGGGGGGCAGTACTTC
clone size: few
V gene: TRBV20-1
D gene: -
J gene: TRBJ2-7

CDR3 protein: CASSYRWAEAFF
CDR3 DNA: TGTGCCAGCAGCTATCGGTGGGCTGAAGCTTTCTTT
clone size: -
V gene: TRBV5-6
D gene: -
J gene: TRBJ1-1

CDR3 protein: CSASSPSGRASETQYF
CDR3 DNA: TGCAGTGCTAGTTCCCCTAGCGGGAGGGCCTCGGAGACCCAGTACTTC
clone size: many
V gene: TRBV20-1
D gene: TRBD2
J gene: TRBJ2-5

CDR3 protein: CSVGVVTDTQYF
CDR3 DNA: TGCAGCGTTGGGGTGGTGACAGATACGCAGTATTTT
clone size: many
V gene: TRBV29-1
D gene: -
J gene: TRBJ2-3

CDR3 protein: CSASLQGGNEQYF
CDR3 DNA: TGCAGTGCTAGTCTGCAGGGGGGGAACGAGCAGTACTTC
clone size: -
V gene: TRBV20-1
D gene: -
J gene: TRBJ2-7

CDR3 protein: CAWSASSYEQYF
CDR3 DNA: TGTGCCTGGAGTGCCAGCTCCTACGAGCAGTACTTC
clone size: many
V gene: TRBV30
D gene: -
J gene: TRBJ2-7

CDR3 protein: CASSQGLGLADSYEQYF
CDR3 DNA: TGCGCCAGCAGCCAGGGATTAGGACTAGCGGACTCCTACGAGCAGTACTTC
clone size: many
V gene: TRBV4-1
D gene: TRBD2
J gene: TRBJ2-7

CDR3 protein: CATSDPGTGPYNEQFF
CDR3 DNA: TGTGCCACCAGTGACCCCGGGACAGGCCCCTACAATGAGCAGTTCTTC
clone size: few
V gene: TRBV24-1
D gene: TRBD1
J gene: TRBJ2-1